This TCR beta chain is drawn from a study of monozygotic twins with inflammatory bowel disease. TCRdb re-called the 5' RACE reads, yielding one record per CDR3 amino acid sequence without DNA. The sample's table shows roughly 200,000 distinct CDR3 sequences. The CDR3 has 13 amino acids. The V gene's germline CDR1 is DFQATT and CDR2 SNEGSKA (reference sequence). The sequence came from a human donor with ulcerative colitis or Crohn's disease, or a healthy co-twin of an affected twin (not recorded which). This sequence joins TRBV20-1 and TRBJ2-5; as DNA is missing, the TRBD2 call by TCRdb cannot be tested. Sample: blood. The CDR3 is CSARTSGGETQYF.